This T cell receptor beta chain was captured in a study of blood T cell repertoires in COVID-19 (dated by TCRdb to the early 2020s). Concerning the study at large: Samples from collaborators originated in the United States, Italy and Spain and spanned both the acute and convalescent phases of COVID-19. The material from the prospective study consisted of cDNA or gDNA derived from T cells, B-cell-depleted T cells, or PBMCs. Subjects who had been exposed to COVID-19, were actively infected with it, or had recovered from it provided the deeply sampled blood TCRbeta repertoires that made up the dataset. The repertoires were released in a freely available public database intended as a resource for research on the immune response to SARS-CoV-2. The samples were drawn from the first 160 participants of the ongoing ImmuneRACE study and from some 1,300 subjects provided by 6 global collaborators. Nearly every sample came with metadata listing a de-identified subject ID, COVID-19 status, age in years and sex. Where available, HLA class I and class II types were obtained from metadata supplied by the sample provider rather than from assay-based typing.

Results and caveats for the whole study, not just this receptor: The amount of clinical and demographic metadata varied by source and participant and was provided uncurated.

CDR1 and CDR2 are drawn from the germline V gene: MDHEN, SYDVKM. The CDR3 numbers 14 residues from cysteine through phenylalanine. Solely the CDR3 DNA is kept, with 42 bases framed from the first base. V and J are truncated by 3 bases and 5 bases respectively, leaving an intervening sequence of 8 bases. TCRbeta CDR3 regions were amplified from genomic DNA by means of the immunoSEQ Assay, a bias-controlled multiplex PCR. Processing in the source paper ran as follows. The number of nucleated cells in each sample was estimated by amplification of reference gene primers within the assay. To quantify the absolute abundance of each unique TCRbeta CDR3 rearrangement, sequence reads were collapsed and filtered. For each sample, productive Simpson clonality was calculated as the square root of Simpson's diversity index across productive rearrangements. TCRdb holds this immuneACCESS table with in-frame rearrangements only. Some clones are missing; in checked studies, unresolved V genes explain under half, and the rest has no known cause. The D gene and trimming were derived from the DNA, and the V and J assignments and clone size from that table. The sample table lists about 260,000 clones, about 87% of them with a count of one. Jointly, the top ten make up 0.85% to 0.9% of the sample.

In the prospective study, participants were about 18 to 100 years old, resided in fewer than 25 geographic areas of the United States, and were enrolled through a virtual design. In the prospective study, participants were assigned to cohorts based on the clinical history participants reported in a screening survey and a study questionnaire. Exposed participants had been in contact, within 2 weeks of entering the study, with a person who had a PCR-confirmed or clinician-diagnosed case of COVID-19. In the prospective study, mobile phlebotomists collected whole blood, serum and a nasopharyngeal or oropharyngeal swab from each participant. Prospective study participants could optionally give additional blood draws and questionnaires over an approximately 2-month period. Blood samples from the prospective study were shipped frozen or at room temperature prior to DNA extraction. About this clone itself: It has no known antigen specificity. No much larger clonotype is one base removed from it; base qualities were not supplied.

The V gene is TRBV28 and the J gene is TRBJ1-6; too little of a D gene remains to name it. Sequenced input: PBMCs or T cells enriched from blood (not recorded which). The source of this sequence is a man aged 50 to 60 who had been exposed to COVID-19. This receptor has the CDR3 CASSFNSHNSPLHF. The bases read TGTGCCAGCAGTTTTAACAGCCATAATTCACCCCTCCACTTT.